This is a list of T cell receptor beta chains from one sample in a study of cytomegalovirus exposure and HLA in healthy donors. Only in-frame clones appear in the TCRdb table, and some are missing; sequencing was by immunoSEQ multiplex PCR. The sample shows approximately 85,000 clones, about four fifths of them seen only once. The sequenced sample was PBMCs. Receptor source: a man younger than 40 in good health and CMV-seronegative. The CDR3 runs from the conserved cysteine through the conserved F or W. D genes are given only for firm matches. Not every row has a clone size; where given, it reads once, few, many or a size class.

V gene	J gene	D gene	clone size	CDR3 DNA	CDR3 protein
TRBV7-2	TRBJ1-6	-	few	TGTGCCAGCAGTCCGACGGACAGAATTTATAATTCACCCCTCCACTTT	CASSPTDRIYNSPLHF
TRBV7-9	TRBJ2-7	-	-	TGTTCCAGCAGCTTAGGGCCCACCGAGCAGTACTTC	CSSSLGPTEQYF
TRBV15	TRBJ1-5	-	-	TGTGCCACTACGGAATTCAGGGGCTTTGACAATCAGCCCCAGCATTTT	CATTEFRGFDNQPQHF
TRBV27	TRBJ2-1	TRBD2	-	TGTGCCAGCAGTTTTAAATCCCTAGCGGGATACAATGAGCAGTTCTTC	CASSFKSLAGYNEQFF
TRBV28	TRBJ1-4	TRBD1	-	TGTGCCAGCAGTTTCGGAGGACAGGGGAATGAAAAACTGTTTTTT	CASSFGGQGNEKLFF
TRBV15	TRBJ2-2	TRBD2	-	TGTGCCACCAGCAGGATAGCTCGCGTCCCCCGGGTCGACAGCGGGGAAACCGGGGAGCTGTTTTTT	CATSRIARVPRVDSGETGELFF
TRBV2	TRBJ2-7	-	-	TGTGCCAGCAGTGACAGTGTCCTCCAACCCTACGAGCAGTACTTC	CASSDSVLQPYEQYF
TRBV28	TRBJ1-6	-	-	TGTGCCAGCAGTTTATTAGATTCACCCCTCCACTTT	CASSLLDSPLHF
TRBV19	TRBJ1-5	-	few	TGTGCCAGTAGTATGACGGGAGCCATCAATCAGCCCCAGCATTTT	CASSMTGAINQPQHF
TRBV7-8	TRBJ2-5	TRBD2	-	TGTGCCAGCAGGCGACTTACTAGCGGGACACTAGAGACCCAGTACTTC	CASRRLTSGTLETQYF
TRBV16	TRBJ1-4	-	-	TGTGCCAGCAGCCAATCTTGGGACGGGGGAAATGAAAAACTGTTTTTT	CASSQSWDGGNEKLFF
TRBV2	TRBJ2-7	TRBD1	few	TGTGCCAGCAGTTTAAGACAGGGGGCTAAGGAGCAGTACTTC	CASSLRQGAKEQYF
TRBV6-5	TRBJ1-2	-	-	TGTGCCAGCAGTCTAGGGACACTGACCTATGGCTACACCTTC	CASSLGTLTYGYTF
TRBV6-1	TRBJ2-7	-	-	TGTGCCAGCATCCCCGGGGCAGGGGGGTACTACGAGCAGTACTTC	CASIPGAGGYYEQYF
TRBV7-9	TRBJ1-2	TRBD1	few	TGTGCCAGCAGCTTAAGCAGGGGGCCTGTCTATGGCTACACCTTC	CASSLSRGPVYGYTF
TRBV2	TRBJ1-5	TRBD1	once	TGTGCCAGCAGCAACGACAGGGTAAGGAATCAGCCCCAGCATTTT	CASSNDRVRNQPQHF
TRBV6-6	TRBJ2-7	-	-	TGTGCCAGCAGTTCCCTAGACAGGCGCTTCTACGAGCAGTACTTC	CASSSLDRRFYEQYF
TRBV4-1	TRBJ2-3	TRBD2	-	TGCGCCAGCAGCCAAGTCGGACTAGGCGGAGATACGCAGTATTTT	CASSQVGLGGDTQYF
TRBV4-2	TRBJ2-2	TRBD1	-	TGTGCCAGCAGCAACAGGGGGACCGGGGAGCTGTTTTTT	CASSNRGTGELFF
TRBV11-2	TRBJ2-5	-	-	TGTGCCAGCAGGGGACTCCAAGGTCGGGAGACCCAGTACTTC	CASRGLQGRETQYF
TRBV10-3	TRBJ2-5	-	-	TGTGCCATCAGTGTATCAGGGTTCCAAGAGACCCAGTACTTC	CAISVSGFQETQYF
TRBV5-1	TRBJ2-4	TRBD2	-	TGCGCCAGCAGCGGGACTACCGGAGGAGCCAAAAACATTCAGTACTTC	CASSGTTGGAKNIQYF
TRBV18	TRBJ2-3	-	-	TGTGCCAGCTCACAGGGGTTAGATACGCAGTATTTT	CASSQGLDTQYF
TRBV6-5	TRBJ2-2	TRBD1	-	TGTGCCAGCAGACAAGGGGGCAGCCTCACCGGGGAGCTGTTTTTT	CASRQGGSLTGELFF
TRBV5-1	TRBJ1-1	TRBD1	few	TGCGCCAGCAGCTCCCAGGGGGCTGAAGCTTTCTTT	CASSSQGAEAFF
TRBV25-1	TRBJ2-3	TRBD2	-	TGTGCCAGCAGTGAAGGCCCTAGCGGGACGTCAGATACGCAGTATTTT	CASSEGPSGTSDTQYF
TRBV7-2	TRBJ1-1	-	-	TGTGCCAGCAGCTTCAAAAACGAGAAGAACACTGAAGCTTTCTTT	CASSFKNEKNTEAFF
TRBV5-4	TRBJ2-5	-	-	TGTGCCAGCAGCTTGGCAGGTCCCAGCAGGGAGACCCAGTACTTC	CASSLAGPSRETQYF
TRBV5-1	TRBJ2-3	-	few	TGCGCCAGCAGCTTGGTATTTACGGGGAGCACAGATACGCAGTATTTT	CASSLVFTGSTDTQYF
TRBV5-4	TRBJ2-5	TRBD2	-	TGTGCCAGCAGCTCAGGCGGACTAGAAGAGACCCAGTACTTC	CASSSGGLEETQYF
TRBV19	TRBJ2-3	-	-	TGTGCCAGTAGTATCCAAGATACGCAGTATTTT	CASSIQDTQYF
TRBV30	TRBJ2-7	-	-	TGTGCCCGGAGTGCCGGCAGGGGCGGCGAGCAGTACTTC	CARSAGRGGEQYF
TRBV9	TRBJ1-4	-	-	TGTGCCAGCAGCGTAGTATCAGGGCGGATGAATTTT	CASSVVSGRMNF
TRBV4-2	TRBJ2-5	TRBD1	-	TGTGCCAGCAGCCAAGAACGAGGGACAGGGGAGACCCAGTACTTC	CASSQERGTGETQYF
TRBV9	TRBJ1-2	-	once	TGTGCCAGCAGCGTCGACCCGGCCTCGGGGGGCAATTATGGCTACACCTTC	CASSVDPASGGNYGYTF
TRBV2	TRBJ2-1	-	few	TGTGCCAGCACTCAGGACTCCACCCAATACAATGAGCAGTTCTTC	CASTQDSTQYNEQFF
TRBV12-5	TRBJ1-1	-	once	TGTGCTAGTGGCCGGGGGGGCTACACTGAAGCTTTCTTT	CASGRGGYTEAFF
TRBV9	TRBJ1-2	-	-	TGTGCCAGCAGCCCCGACAGAAACTATGGCTACACCTTC	CASSPDRNYGYTF
TRBV19	TRBJ2-3	TRBD2	-	TGTGCCAGTAACCCAACGGGACTAGCGGGATACACAGATACGCAGTATTTT	CASNPTGLAGYTDTQYF
TRBV7-8	TRBJ2-3	-	-	TGTGCCAGCAGCTTCATCATCCGGGACACCGAATTCACAGATACGCAGTATTTT	CASSFIIRDTEFTDTQYF
TRBV6-1	TRBJ2-1	-	once	TGTGCCAGCGGGGGCCAACCCTACAATGAGCAGTTCTTC	CASGGQPYNEQFF